This TCR beta chain appears in the sequencing data of a study of blood T cell repertoires in COVID-19. Across the whole study: Samples came from the United States, Italy and Spain, spanning acute and convalescent COVID-19.

The germline V gene encodes CDR1 MRHNA and CDR2 SNTAGT. Trimming removed 0 bases from V and 6 bases from J, with 14 bases in between. CDR3 length: 15 residues. Source study methods: Amplified reference gene primers provided the basis for estimating nucleated cell counts. This table comes from immunoSEQ multiplex PCR, and its TCRdb copy is limited to in-frame clones, with some not included. The DNA gave D and trimming, while V, J and clone size come from that table. This table holds some 340,000 clones, roughly 86% found once. This clone was detected only a few times. The age range of participants was 18 to 89 years, with residence in about 25 US areas.

The specimen sequenced was PBMCs or T cells enriched from blood (not recorded which). The chain recombines TRBV6-4 with TRBJ1-1; tentative D call: TRBD1 (5 bases). The clonotype comes from a woman between 25 and 40 years old who had recovered from COVID-19. CDR3 sequence: CASSDSGRAVSEAFF. As DNA, the CDR3 is TGTGCCAGCAGTGACTCGGGCAGGGCAGTTTCTGAAGCTTTCTTT.